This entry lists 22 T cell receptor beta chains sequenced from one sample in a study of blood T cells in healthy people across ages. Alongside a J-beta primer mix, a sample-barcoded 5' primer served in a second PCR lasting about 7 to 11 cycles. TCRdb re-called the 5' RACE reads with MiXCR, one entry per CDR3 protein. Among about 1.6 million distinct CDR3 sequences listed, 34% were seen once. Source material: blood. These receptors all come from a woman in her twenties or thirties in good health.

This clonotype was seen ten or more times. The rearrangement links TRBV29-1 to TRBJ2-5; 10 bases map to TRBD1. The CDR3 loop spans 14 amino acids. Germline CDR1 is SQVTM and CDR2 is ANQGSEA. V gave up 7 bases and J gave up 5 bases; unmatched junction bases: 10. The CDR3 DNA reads TGCAGCGGCCTTGACAGGGGGCGCCGGGAGACCCAGTACTTC. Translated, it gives CSGLDRGRRETQYF.

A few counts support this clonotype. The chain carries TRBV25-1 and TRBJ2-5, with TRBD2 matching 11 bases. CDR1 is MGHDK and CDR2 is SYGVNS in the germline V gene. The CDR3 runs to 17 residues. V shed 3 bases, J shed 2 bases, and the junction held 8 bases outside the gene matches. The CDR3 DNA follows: TGTGCCAGCAGTGATATCCTAGCGGGGGGTGCACAAGAGACCCAGTACTTC. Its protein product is CASSDILAGGAQETQYF.

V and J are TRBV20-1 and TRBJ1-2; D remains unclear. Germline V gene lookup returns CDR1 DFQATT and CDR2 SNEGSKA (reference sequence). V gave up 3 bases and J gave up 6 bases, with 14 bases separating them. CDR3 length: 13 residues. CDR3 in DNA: TGCAGTGCTAGGCCTACAGTATCGGATGGCTACACCTTC. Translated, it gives CSARPTVSDGYTF.

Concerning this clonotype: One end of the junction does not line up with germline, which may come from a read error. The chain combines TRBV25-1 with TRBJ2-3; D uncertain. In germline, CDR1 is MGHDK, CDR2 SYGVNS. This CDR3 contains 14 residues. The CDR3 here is CATSDLTSTDTQYF. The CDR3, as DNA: TGTGCCACCAGTGATTTGACTAGCACAGATACGCAGTATTTT.

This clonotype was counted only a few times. CDR3 nucleotide sequence: TGTGCCATCAGATCGGACAGGGCTAGTACCCCCTATGGCTACACCTTC. Translated: CAIRSDRASTPYGYTF. The chain is built from TRBV10-3 and TRBJ1-2, with TRBD1 matching over 8 bases. The CDR3 runs to 16 residues. In germline, CDR1 is ENHRY, CDR2 SYGVKD. V dropped 6 bases and J dropped 4; count of bases not matched to a gene: 13.

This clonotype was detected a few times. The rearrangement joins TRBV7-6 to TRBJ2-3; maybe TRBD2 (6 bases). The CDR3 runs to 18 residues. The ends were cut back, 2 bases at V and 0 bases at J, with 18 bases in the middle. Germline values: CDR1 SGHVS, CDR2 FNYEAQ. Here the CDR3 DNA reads TGTGCCAGCAGCTTAAGGGCCCCGAGTGGGGGGAGCACAGATACGCAGTATTTT. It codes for CASSLRAPSGGSTDTQYF. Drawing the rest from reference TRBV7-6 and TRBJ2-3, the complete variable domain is GAGVSQSPRYKVTKRGQDVALRCDPISGHVSLYWYRQALGQGPEFLTYFNYEAQQDKSGLPNDRFSAERPEGSISTLTIQRTEQRDSAMYRCASSLRAPSGGSTDTQYFGPGTRLTVL.

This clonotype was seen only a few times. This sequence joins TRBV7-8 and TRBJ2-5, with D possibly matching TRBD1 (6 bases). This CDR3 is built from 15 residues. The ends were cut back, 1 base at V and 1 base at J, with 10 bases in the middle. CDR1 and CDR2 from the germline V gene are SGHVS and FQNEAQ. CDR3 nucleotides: TGTGCCAGCAGCTTAGGGGACACTCCCCAAGAGACCCAGTACTTC. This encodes CASSLGDTPQETQYF.

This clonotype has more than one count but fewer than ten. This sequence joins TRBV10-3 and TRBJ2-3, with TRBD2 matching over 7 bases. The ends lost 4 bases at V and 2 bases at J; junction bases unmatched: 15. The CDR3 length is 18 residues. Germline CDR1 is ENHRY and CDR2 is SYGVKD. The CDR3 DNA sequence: TGTGCCATCAGTGGAGAGGGGTATGGGAGGGAAAACACAGATACGCAGTATTTT. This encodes CAISGEGYGRENTDTQYF.

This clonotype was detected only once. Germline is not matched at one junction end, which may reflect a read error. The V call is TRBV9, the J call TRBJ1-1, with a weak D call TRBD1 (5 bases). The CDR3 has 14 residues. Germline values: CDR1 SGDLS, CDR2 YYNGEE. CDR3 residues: CVSSVDSGDTEAFF. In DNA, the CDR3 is TGTGTCAGCAGCGTTGACAGTGGGGACACTGAAGCTTTCTTT.

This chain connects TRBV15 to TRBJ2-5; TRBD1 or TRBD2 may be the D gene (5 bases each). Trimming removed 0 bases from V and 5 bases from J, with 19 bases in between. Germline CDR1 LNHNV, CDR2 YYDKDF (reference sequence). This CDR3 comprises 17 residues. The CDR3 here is CATSRDWGYSLAETQYF. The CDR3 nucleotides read TGTGCCACCAGCAGAGATTGGGGGTACTCGCTGGCGGAGACCCAGTACTTC.

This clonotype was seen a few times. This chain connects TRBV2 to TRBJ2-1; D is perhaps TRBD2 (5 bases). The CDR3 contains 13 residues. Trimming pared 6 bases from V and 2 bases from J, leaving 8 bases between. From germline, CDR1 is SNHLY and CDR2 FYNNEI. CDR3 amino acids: CASRGRAYNEQFF. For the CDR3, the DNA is TGTGCCAGCAGGGGGAGAGCCTACAATGAGCAGTTCTTC.

CDR3 protein: CASSSGPDYEQYF. The DNA of the CDR3 is TGTGCCAGCAGCTCGGGACCTGACTACGAGCAGTACTTC. The chain carries TRBV13 and TRBJ2-7; tentatively, D is TRBD1 or TRBD2 (5 bases each). There are 13 residues in the CDR3. Trimming pared 4 bases from V and 3 bases from J, leaving 10 bases between. The V gene's germline CDR1 is PRHDT and CDR2 FYEKMQ (reference sequence).

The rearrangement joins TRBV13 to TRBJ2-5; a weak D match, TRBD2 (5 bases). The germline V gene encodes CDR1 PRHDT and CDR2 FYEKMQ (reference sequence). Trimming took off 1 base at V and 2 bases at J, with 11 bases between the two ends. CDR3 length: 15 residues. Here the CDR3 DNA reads TGTGCCAGCAGCTTAGAGCGGACTGAACAAGAGACCCAGTACTTC. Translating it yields CASSLERTEQETQYF.

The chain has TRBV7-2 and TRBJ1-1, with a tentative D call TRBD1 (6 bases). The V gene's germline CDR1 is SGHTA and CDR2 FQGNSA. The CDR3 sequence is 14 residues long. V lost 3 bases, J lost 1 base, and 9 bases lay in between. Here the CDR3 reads CASSFGDKNTEAFF. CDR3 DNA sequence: TGTGCCAGCAGCTTCGGGGACAAGAACACTGAAGCTTTCTTT.

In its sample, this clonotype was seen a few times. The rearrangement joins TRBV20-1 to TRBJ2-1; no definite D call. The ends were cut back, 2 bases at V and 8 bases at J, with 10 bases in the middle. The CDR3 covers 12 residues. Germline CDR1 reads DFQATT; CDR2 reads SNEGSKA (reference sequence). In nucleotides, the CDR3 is TGCAGTGCTAGACTTAGGTGGGATGAGCAGTTCTTC. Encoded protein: CSARLRWDEQFF.

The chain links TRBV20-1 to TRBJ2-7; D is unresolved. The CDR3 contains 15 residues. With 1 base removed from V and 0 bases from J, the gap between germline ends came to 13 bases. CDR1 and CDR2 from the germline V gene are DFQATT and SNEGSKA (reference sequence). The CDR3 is CSARATRKSSYEQYF. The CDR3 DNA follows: TGCAGTGCTAGAGCTACACGAAAGAGCTCCTACGAGCAGTACTTC.

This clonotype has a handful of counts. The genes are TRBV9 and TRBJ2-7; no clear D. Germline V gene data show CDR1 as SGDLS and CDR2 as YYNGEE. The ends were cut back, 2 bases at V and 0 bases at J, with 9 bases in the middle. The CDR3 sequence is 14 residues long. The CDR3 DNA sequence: TGTGCCAGCAGCGTGGACGCCAGCTCCTACGAGCAGTACTTC. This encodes CASSVDASSYEQYF.

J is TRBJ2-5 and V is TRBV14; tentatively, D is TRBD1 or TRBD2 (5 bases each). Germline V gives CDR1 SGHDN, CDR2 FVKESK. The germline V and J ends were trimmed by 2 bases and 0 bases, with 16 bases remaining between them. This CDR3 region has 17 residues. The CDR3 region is CASSQSGTLGYQETQYF. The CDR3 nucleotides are TGTGCCAGCAGCCAATCAGGGACCCTGGGGTACCAAGAGACCCAGTACTTC.

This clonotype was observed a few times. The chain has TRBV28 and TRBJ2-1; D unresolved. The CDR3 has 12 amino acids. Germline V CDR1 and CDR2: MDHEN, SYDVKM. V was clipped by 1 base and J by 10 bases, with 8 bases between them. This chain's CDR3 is CASSLSGREQFF. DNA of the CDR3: TGTGCCAGCAGTTTATCGGGCAGGGAGCAGTTCTTC.

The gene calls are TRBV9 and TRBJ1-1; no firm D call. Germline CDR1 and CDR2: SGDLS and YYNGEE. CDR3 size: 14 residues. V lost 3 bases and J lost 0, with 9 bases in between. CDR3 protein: CASSARGLNTEAFF. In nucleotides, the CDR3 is TGTGCCAGCAGCGCCCGCGGGCTGAACACTGAAGCTTTCTTT.

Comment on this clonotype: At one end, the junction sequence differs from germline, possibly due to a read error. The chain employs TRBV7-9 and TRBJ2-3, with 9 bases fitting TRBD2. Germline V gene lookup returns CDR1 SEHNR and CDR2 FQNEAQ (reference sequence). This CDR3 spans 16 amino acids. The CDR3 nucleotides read TGTGCCGGCAGCCCCCGTATAGCGGGAGTGAAAGATACGCAGTATTTT. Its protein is CAGSPRIAGVKDTQYF. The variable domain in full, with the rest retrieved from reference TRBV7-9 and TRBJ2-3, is DTGVSQNPRHKITKRGQNVTFRCDPISEHNRLYWYRQTLGQGPEFLTYFQNEAQLEKSRLLSDRFSAERPKGSFSTLEIQRTEQGDSAMYLCAGSPRIAGVKDTQYFGPGTRLTVL.

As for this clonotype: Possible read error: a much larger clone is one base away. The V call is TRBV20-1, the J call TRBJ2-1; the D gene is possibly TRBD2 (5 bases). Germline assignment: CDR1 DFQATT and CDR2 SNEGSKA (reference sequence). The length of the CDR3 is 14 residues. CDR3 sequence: CSARKAALRNGQFF. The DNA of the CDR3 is TGCAGTGCTAGAAAAGCGGCATTAAGGAATGGGCAGTTCTTC.